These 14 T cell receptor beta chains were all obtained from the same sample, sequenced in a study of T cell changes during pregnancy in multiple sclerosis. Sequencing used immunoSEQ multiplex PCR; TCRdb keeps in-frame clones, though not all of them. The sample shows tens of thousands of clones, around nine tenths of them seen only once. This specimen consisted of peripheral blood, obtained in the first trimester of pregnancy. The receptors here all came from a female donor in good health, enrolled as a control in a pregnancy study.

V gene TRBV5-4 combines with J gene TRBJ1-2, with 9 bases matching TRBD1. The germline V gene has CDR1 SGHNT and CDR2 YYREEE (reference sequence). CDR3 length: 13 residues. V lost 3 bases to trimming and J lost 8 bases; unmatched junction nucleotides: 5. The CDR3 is CASSSTGGGGYTF. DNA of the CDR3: TGTGCCAGCAGCTCGACAGGGGGAGGAGGCTACACCTTC.

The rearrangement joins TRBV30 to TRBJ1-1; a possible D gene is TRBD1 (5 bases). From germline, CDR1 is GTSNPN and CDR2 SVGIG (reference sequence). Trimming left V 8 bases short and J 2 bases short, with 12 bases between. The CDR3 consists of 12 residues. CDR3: CAGRDYNTEAFF. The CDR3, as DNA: TGTGCCGGCCGGGACTACAACACTGAAGCTTTCTTT.

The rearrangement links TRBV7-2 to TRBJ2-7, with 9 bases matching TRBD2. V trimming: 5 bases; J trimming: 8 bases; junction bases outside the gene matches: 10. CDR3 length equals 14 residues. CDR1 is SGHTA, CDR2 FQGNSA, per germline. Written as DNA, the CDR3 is TGTGCCAGCAGCACCATCCGCGGGGGGGCCCAGCAGTACTTC. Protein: CASSTIRGGAQQYF.

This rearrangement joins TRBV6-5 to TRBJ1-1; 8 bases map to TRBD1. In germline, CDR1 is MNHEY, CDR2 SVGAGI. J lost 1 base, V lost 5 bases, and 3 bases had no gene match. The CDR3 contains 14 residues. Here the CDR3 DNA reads TGTGCCAGCAGTGACAGGGGCCCGAACACTGAAGCTTTCTTT. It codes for CASSDRGPNTEAFF.

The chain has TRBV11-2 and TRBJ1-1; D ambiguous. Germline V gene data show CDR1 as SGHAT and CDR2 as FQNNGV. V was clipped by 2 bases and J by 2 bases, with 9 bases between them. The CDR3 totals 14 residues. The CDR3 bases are TGTGCCAGCAGCTTATTCGGGTCTAACACTGAAGCTTTCTTT. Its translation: CASSLFGSNTEAFF.

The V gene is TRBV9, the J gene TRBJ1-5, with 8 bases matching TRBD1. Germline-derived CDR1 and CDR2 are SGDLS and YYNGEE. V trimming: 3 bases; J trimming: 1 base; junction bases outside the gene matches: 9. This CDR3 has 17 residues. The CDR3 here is CASSATGARKSNQPQHF. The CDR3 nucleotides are TGTGCCAGCAGCGCGACAGGGGCTAGGAAGAGCAATCAGCCCCAGCATTTT.

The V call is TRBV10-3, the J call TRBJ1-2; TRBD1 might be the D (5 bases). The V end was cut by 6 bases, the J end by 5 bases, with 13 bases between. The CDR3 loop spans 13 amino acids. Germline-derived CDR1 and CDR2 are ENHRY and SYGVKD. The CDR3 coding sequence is TGTGCCATCAGCGTTGAGGGGACTTATGGCTACACCTTC. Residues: CAISVEGTYGYTF.

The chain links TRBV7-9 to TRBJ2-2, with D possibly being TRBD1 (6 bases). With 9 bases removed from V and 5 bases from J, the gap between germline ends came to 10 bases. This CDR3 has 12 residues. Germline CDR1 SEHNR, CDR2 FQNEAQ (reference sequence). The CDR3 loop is CASNQGTGELFF. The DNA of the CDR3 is TGTGCCAGTAACCAGGGGACCGGGGAGCTGTTTTTT.

CDR3 sequence: CASSLKWGDYEQYF. The CDR3 nucleotides are TGTGCCAGCAGCTTAAAGTGGGGGGACTACGAGCAGTACTTC. The chain links TRBV7-8 to TRBJ2-7; possible D gene TRBD2, 6 bases. Trimming removed 2 bases at V and 3 bases at J, with 11 bases between. CDR1 and CDR2 from the germline V gene are SGHVS and FQNEAQ. This CDR3 has 14 amino acids.

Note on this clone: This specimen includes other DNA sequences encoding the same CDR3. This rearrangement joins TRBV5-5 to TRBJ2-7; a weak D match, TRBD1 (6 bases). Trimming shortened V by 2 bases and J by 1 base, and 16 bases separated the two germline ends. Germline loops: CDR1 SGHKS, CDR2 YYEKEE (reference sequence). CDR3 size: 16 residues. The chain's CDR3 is CASSFSDNRASYEQYF. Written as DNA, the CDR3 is TGTGCCAGCAGCTTCTCAGACAACAGGGCTTCCTACGAGCAGTACTTC.

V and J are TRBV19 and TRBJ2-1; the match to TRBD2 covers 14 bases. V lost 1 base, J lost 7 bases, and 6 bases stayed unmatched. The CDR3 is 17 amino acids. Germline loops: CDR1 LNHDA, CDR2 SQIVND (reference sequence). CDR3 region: CASSIGTSGGSRNEQFF. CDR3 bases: TGTGCCAGTAGTATAGGGACTAGCGGGGGGTCAAGGAATGAGCAGTTCTTC.

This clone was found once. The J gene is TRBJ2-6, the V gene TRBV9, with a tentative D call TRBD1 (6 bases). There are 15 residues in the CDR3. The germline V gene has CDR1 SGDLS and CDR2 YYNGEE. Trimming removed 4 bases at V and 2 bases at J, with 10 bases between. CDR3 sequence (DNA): TGTGCCAGCAGCCTTTACAGGGCTGGGGCCAACGTCCTGACTTTC. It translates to CASSLYRAGANVLTF.

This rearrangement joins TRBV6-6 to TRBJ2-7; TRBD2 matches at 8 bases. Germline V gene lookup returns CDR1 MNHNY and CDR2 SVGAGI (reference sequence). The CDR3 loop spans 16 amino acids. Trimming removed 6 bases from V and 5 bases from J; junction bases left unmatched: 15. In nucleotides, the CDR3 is TGTGCCAGCAGGACATCAAGGCGGGGGGCAGCTCACGAGCAGTACTTC. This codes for CASRTSRRGAAHEQYF.

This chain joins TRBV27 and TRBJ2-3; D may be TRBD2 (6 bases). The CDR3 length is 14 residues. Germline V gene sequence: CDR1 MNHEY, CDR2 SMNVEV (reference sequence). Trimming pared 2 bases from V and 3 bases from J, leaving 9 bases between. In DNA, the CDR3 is TGTGCCAGCAGTTTAGTGGGGAGGACAGATACGCAGTATTTT. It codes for CASSLVGRTDTQYF.